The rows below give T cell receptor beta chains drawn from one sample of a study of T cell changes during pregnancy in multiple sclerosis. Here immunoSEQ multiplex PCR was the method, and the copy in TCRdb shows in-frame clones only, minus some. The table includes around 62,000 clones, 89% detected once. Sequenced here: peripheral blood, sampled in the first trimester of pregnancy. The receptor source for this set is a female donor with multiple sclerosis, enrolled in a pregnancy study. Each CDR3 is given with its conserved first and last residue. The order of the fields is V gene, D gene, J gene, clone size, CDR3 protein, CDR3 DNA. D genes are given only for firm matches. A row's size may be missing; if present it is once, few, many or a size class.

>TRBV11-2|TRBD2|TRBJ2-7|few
CASSTPGAGAYEQYF
TGTGCCAGCAGCACCCCCGGGGCGGGGGCCTACGAGCAGTACTTC
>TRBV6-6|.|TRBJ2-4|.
CASRPGARVGIQYF
TGTGCCAGCAGGCCCGGAGCCAGGGTGGGCATTCAGTACTTC
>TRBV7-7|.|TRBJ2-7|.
CASSLTPEGYEQYF
TGTGCCAGCAGCTTAACGCCTGAGGGTTACGAGCAGTACTTC
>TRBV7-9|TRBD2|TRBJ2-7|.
CASSSISRGAGYEQYF
TGTGCCAGCAGCTCCATTTCGCGGGGGGCAGGCTACGAGCAGTACTTC
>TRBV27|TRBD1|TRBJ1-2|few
CASSLSFGTGPGGGYTF
TGTGCCAGCAGTTTATCGTTTGGGACAGGACCCGGAGGGGGCTACACCTTC
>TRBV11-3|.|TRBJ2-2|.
CASSLSGGTGELFF
TGTGCCAGCAGCTTATCAGGGGGGACCGGGGAGCTGTTTTTT
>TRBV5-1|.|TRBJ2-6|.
CASSPGSSGANVLTF
TGCGCCAGCAGCCCCGGGTCTTCTGGGGCCAACGTCCTGACTTTC
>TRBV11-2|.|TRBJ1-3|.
CASSPLPPGATGNTIYF
TGTGCCAGCAGCCCCCTCCCGCCTGGGGCGACTGGAAACACCATATATTTT
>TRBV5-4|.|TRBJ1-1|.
CASSLNSLEAFF
TGTGCCAGCAGCTTGAATAGCCTTGAAGCTTTCTTT
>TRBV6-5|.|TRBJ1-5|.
CASGRQDDQPQHF
TGTGCCAGCGGTAGACAGGACGATCAGCCCCAGCATTTT
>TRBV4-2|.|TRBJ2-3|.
CASSPLGGDGTDTQYF
TGTGCCAGCAGCCCATTAGGGGGAGATGGGACAGATACGCAGTATTTT
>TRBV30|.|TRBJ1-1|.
CAWRGRGFTEAFF
TGTGCCTGGAGGGGGAGGGGTTTCACTGAAGCTTTCTTT
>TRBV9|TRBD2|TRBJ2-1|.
CASCFGTSTADEQFF
TGTGCCAGCTGCTTCGGGACTAGCACTGCCGATGAGCAGTTCTTC
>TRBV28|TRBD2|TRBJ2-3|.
CASSPGGSQDTQYF
TGTGCCAGCAGTCCGGGGGGGTCCCAAGATACGCAGTATTTT
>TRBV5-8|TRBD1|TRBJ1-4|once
CASSLGGQGYEKLFF
TGTGCCAGCAGCTTGGGGGGACAGGGATATGAAAAACTGTTTTTT
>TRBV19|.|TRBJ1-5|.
CASKTTGASNQPQHF
TGTGCCAGTAAGACGACAGGCGCTAGCAATCAGCCCCAGCATTTT
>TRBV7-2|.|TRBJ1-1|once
CASSSRRGVTEAFF
TGTGCCAGCAGCTCCCGTCGGGGGGTCACTGAAGCTTTCTTT
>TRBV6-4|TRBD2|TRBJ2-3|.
CASSDSGGGSTDTQYF
TGTGCCAGCAGTGACTCGGGCGGGGGGAGCACAGATACGCAGTATTTT
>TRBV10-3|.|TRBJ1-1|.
CAISVSRQDKNTEAFF
TGTGCCATCAGTGTCTCTCGCCAGGACAAAAACACTGAAGCTTTCTTT
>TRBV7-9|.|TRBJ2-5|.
CASSIPGETQYF
TGTGCCAGCTCCATCCCCGGGGAGACCCAGTACTTC
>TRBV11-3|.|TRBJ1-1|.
CASSSGEGVNTEAFF
TGTGCCAGCAGCTCCGGGGAGGGCGTTAACACTGAAGCTTTCTTT
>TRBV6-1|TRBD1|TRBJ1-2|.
CASSITGTGAGYTF
TGTGCCAGCAGTATCACCGGGACAGGGGCTGGCTACACCTTC
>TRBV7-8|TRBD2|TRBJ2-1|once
CASRQERGGGGEQFF
TGTGCCAGCAGACAAGAGCGCGGGGGGGGAGGTGAGCAGTTCTTC
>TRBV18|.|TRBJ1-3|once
CASSPAAPLSSGNTIYF
TGTGCCAGCTCACCGGCGGCCCCCCTAAGCTCTGGAAACACCATATATTTT
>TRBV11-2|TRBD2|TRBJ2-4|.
CASSLELAGPLAKNIQYF
TGTGCCAGCAGCTTAGAACTAGCGGGACCCCTAGCCAAAAACATTCAGTACTTC
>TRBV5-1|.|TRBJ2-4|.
CASSLGQGGIQYF
TGCGCCAGCAGCTTGGGGCAGGGTGGCATTCAGTACTTC
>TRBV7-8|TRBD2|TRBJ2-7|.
CASSLVYTSGDSYEQYF
TGTGCCAGCAGCTTAGTTTATACTAGCGGGGACTCCTACGAGCAGTACTTC
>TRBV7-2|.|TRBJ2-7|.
CASSFSASYEQYF
TGTGCCAGCAGCTTTAGCGCGTCCTACGAGCAGTACTTC
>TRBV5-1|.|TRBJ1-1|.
CASSLQGRTEAFF
TGCGCCAGCAGCTTGCAGGGGCGAACTGAAGCTTTCTTT
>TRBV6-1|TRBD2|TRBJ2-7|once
CASSEGGGPIHEQYF
TGTGCCAGCAGTGAAGGGGGGGGACCGATCCACGAGCAGTACTTC
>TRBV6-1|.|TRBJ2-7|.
CASSEKDSTYEQYF
TGTGCCAGCAGTGAAAAGGACAGCACCTACGAGCAGTACTTC
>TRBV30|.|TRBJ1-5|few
CAWSNYRDSRAQHF
TGTGCCTGGTCAAATTACAGGGATTCCAGGGCCCAGCATTTT
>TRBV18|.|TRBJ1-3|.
CASSDTENTIYF
TGTGCCAGCTCGGACACAGAGAACACCATATATTTT
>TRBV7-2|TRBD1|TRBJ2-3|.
CASSLALSRGPSIDTQYF
TGTGCCAGCAGCTTAGCGCTAAGCAGGGGGCCCTCAATAGATACGCAGTATTTT
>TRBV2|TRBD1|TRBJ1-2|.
CASSPAGQGIGYTF
TGTGCCAGCAGTCCAGCCGGACAGGGAATTGGCTACACCTTC
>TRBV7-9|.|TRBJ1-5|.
CASSFGPREDQPQHF
TGTGCCAGCAGCTTTGGTCCCCGGGAGGATCAGCCCCAGCATTTT
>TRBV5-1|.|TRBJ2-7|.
CASKPSGTYEQYF
TGCGCCAGCAAGCCGTCGGGTACCTACGAGCAGTACTTC
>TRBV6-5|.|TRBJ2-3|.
CASSQQGSPLGGQYF
TGTGCCAGCAGTCAGCAGGGATCCCCCTTGGGGGGGCAGTATTTT